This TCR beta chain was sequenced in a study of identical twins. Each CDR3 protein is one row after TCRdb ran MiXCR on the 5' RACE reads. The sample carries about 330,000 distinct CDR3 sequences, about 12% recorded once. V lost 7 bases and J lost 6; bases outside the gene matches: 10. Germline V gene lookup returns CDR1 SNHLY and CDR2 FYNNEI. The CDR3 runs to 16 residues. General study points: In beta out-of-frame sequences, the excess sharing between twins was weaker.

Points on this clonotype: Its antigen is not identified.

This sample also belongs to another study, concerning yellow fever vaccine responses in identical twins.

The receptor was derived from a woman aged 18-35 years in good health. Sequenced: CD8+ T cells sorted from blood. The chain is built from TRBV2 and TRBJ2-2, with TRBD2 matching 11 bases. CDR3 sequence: CASTRLAGGYAGELFF. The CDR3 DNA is TGTGCCAGCACCCGGCTAGCGGGGGGTTACGCCGGGGAGCTGTTTTTT.